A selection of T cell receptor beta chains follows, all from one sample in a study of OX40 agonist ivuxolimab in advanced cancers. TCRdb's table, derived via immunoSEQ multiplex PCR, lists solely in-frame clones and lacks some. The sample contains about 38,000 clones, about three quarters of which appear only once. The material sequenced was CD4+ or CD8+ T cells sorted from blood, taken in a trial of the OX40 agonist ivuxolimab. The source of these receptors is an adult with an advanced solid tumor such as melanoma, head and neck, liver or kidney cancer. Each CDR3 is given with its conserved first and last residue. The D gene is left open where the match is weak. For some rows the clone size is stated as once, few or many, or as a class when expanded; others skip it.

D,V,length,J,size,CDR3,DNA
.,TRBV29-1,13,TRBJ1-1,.,CSVERGPNTEAFF,TGCAGCGTTGAAAGGGGCCCGAACACTGAAGCTTTCTTT
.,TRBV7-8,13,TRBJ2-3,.,CASSPPRADTQYF,TGTGCCAGCAGCCCCCCCAGGGCAGATACGCAGTATTTT
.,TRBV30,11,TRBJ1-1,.,CASATEAEAFF,TGTGCCTCGGCTACGGAGGCTGAAGCTTTCTTT
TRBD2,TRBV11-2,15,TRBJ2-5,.,CASSLGTLGGETQYF,TGTGCCAGCAGCTTAGGAACCTTGGGAGGGGAGACCCAGTACTTC
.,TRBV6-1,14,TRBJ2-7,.,CASSEPSSGYEQYF,TGTGCCAGCAGTGAACCCTCGTCGGGCTACGAGCAGTACTTC
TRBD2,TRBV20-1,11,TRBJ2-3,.,CSAQPGLAGNF,TGCAGTGCACAACCAGGACTAGCGGGTAATTTT
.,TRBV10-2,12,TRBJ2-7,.,CATSLQGYEQYF,TGCGCCACCTCCCTCCAGGGTTACGAGCAGTACTTC
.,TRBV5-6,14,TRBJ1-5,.,CASSVRGGGQPQHF,TGTGCCAGCAGCGTTAGGGGGGGCGGTCAGCCCCAGCATTTT
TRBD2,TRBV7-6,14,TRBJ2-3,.,CASSPGLAGDVEYF,TGTGCCAGCAGCCCGGGACTAGCGGGGGACGTAGAGTATTTT
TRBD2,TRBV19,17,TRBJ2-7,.,CASSIDLSGGLHYEQYF,TGTGCCAGTAGTATAGATTTAAGCGGGGGGCTCCACTACGAGCAGTACTTC
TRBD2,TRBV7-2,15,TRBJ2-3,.,CASNLGGAGTDTQYF,TGTGCCAGCAACCTCGGGGGGGCCGGGACAGATACGCAGTATTTT
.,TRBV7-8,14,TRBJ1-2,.,CASSLGTGRYGYTF,TGTGCCAGCAGCTTAGGAACAGGGCGATATGGCTACACCTTC
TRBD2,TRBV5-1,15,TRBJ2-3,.,CASSPQRGYTDTQYF,TGCGCCAGCAGCCCCCAGCGGGGATACACAGATACGCAGTATTTT
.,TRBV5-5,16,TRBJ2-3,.,CASSLARVGALRTQYF,TGTGCCAGCAGCTTGGCCCGCGTGGGCGCTTTGAGAACGCAGTATTTT
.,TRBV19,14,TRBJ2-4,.,CATGGAIAKNIQYF,TGTGCCACAGGCGGGGCTATAGCCAAAAACATTCAGTACTTC
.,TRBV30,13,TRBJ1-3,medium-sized,CAWEDIDGNTIYF,TGTGCCTGGGAAGACATCGATGGAAACACCATATATTTT
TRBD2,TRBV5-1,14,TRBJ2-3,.,CASSFSGSGDTQYF,TGCGCCAGCAGCTTTAGCGGGAGTGGGGATACGCAGTATTTT
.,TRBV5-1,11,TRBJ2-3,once,CASSEGNTQYF,TGCGCCAGCAGCGAGGGGAATACGCAGTATTTT
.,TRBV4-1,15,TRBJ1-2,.,CASSQPGPQSAGYTF,TGCGCCAGCAGCCAACCCGGGCCCCAATCAGCTGGCTACACCTTC
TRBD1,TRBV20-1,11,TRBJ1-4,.,CSATQGEKLFF,TGCAGTGCTACACAGGGGGAAAAACTGTTTTTT
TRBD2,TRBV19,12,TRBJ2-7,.,CASSSGAGEQYF,TGTGCCAGTTCTAGCGGGGCGGGCGAGCAGTACTTC
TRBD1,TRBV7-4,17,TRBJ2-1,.,CASSSDDRGLIYNEQFF,TGTGCCAGCAGCTCGGACGACAGGGGGCTTATCTACAATGAGCAGTTCTTC
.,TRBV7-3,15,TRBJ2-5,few,CASSPNGLQSETQYF,TGTGCCAGCAGCCCGAATGGTCTGCAAAGCGAGACCCAGTACTTC
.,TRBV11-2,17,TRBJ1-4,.,CASSPRQNLGTNEKLFF,TGTGCCAGCAGCCCAAGACAGAACCTGGGGACTAATGAAAAACTGTTTTTT
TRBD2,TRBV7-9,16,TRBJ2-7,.,CASSLGGGSRGYEQYF,TGTGCCAGCAGCTTAGGGGGGGGGAGTAGGGGCTACGAGCAGTACTTC
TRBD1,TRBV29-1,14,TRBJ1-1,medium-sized,CSVEGAGGTSEAFF,TGCAGCGTTGAAGGGGCAGGGGGAACGTCTGAAGCTTTCTTT
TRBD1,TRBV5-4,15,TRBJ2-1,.,CASSARTGSYNEQFF,TGTGCCAGCAGCGCCAGGACAGGCTCCTACAATGAGCAGTTCTTC
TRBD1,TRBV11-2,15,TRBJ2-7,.,CASSSYRGQAYEQYF,TGTGCCAGCAGCTCCTACAGGGGGCAGGCCTACGAGCAGTACTTC
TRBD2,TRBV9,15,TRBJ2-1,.,CASSVETSVWNEQFF,TGTGCCAGCAGCGTAGAAACTAGCGTTTGGAATGAGCAGTTCTTC
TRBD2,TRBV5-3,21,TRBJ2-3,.,CARSLVVELAVPPGGTDTQYF,TGTGCCAGAAGCTTGGTAGTTGAACTAGCGGTACCGCCCGGGGGTACAGATACGCAGTATTTT
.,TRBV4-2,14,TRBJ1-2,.,CASSLGQGNYGYTF,TGTGCCAGCAGCTTGGGCCAGGGAAACTATGGCTACACCTTC
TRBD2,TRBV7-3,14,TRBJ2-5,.,CASSPGGPQETQYF,TGTGCCAGCAGCCCGGGGGGGCCGCAAGAGACCCAGTACTTC
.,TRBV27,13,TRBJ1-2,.,CASSRDIARPATF,TGTGCCAGCAGTCGGGACATTGCCCGCCCCGCCACCTTC
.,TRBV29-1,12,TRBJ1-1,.,CSVLRMGTEAFF,TGCAGCGTCCTTCGGATGGGCACTGAAGCTTTCTTT
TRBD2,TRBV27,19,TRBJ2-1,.,CASSLLGLAGARYNNEQFF,TGTGCCAGCAGTTTATTGGGACTAGCGGGAGCGAGATACAACAATGAGCAGTTCTTC
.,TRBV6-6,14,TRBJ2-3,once,CASSWGLGTDTQYF,TGTGCCAGCTCGTGGGGATTAGGGACAGATACGCAGTATTTT
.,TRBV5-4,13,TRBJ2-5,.,CASSLPGWETQYF,TGTGCCAGCAGCTTGCCGGGATGGGAGACCCAGTACTTC
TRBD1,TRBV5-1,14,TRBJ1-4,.,CASSQDRGNEKLFF,TGCGCCAGCAGCCAGGACAGGGGAAATGAAAAACTGTTTTTT
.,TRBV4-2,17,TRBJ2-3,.,CASSPEIRGTRPDTQYF,TGTGCCAGCAGCCCAGAGATAAGAGGGACGAGGCCAGATACGCAGTATTTT
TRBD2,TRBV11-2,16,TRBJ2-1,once,CASTLGSLAGWNEQFF,TGTGCCAGCACCTTAGGATCACTAGCGGGTTGGAATGAGCAGTTCTTC
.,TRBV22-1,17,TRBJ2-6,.,CPGSFASEQSRANVLTF,TGTCCTGGGAGTTTCGCAAGCGAACAAAGTCGGGCCAACGTCCTGACTTTC
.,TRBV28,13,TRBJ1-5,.,CASKTGGGQPQHF,TGTGCCAGCAAAACGGGAGGGGGTCAGCCCCAGCATTTT
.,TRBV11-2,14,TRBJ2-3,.,CASSLEIVPDTQYF,TGTGCCAGCAGCTTAGAAATCGTCCCAGATACGCAGTATTTT
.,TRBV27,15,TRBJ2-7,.,CASREPTGPKGEQYF,TGTGCCAGCAGAGAACCGACCGGGCCTAAGGGCGAGCAGTACTTC
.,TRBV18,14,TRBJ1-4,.,CASSPRAPNEKLFF,TGTGCCAGCTCACCTCGGGCTCCAAATGAAAAACTGTTTTTT
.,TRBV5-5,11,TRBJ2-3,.,CASSLSTLVYF,TGTGCCAGCAGCTTGAGTACCTTAGTGTATTTT
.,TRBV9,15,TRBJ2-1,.,CASSVAGLYDNEQFF,TGTGCCAGCAGCGTCGCGGGACTGTACGACAATGAGCAGTTCTTC
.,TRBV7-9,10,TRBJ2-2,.,CASSTGELFF,TGTGCCAGTTCGACCGGGGAGCTGTTTTTT
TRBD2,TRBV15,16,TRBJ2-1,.,CATSKVAGGPYNEQFF,TGTGCCACCAGCAAAGTAGCGGGAGGGCCATACAATGAGCAGTTCTTC
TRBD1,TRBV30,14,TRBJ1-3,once,CAWTIQGAGNTIYF,TGTGCCTGGACGATACAGGGGGCTGGAAACACCATATATTTT
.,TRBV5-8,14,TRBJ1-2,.,CASSLAQVNYGYTF,TGTGCCAGCAGCTTGGCTCAGGTCAACTATGGCTACACCTTC
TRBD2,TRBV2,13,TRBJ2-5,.,CASSREGRETQYF,TGTGCCAGCAGTAGGGAGGGGCGGGAGACCCAGTACTTC
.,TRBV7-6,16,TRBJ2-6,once,CASSLSRAGGANVLTF,TGTGCCAGCAGCTTATCCAGGGCAGGTGGGGCCAACGTCCTGACTTTC
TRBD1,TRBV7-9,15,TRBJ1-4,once,CASSLRTGYNEKLFF,TGTGCCAGCAGCTTACGGACAGGATATAATGAAAAACTGTTTTTT